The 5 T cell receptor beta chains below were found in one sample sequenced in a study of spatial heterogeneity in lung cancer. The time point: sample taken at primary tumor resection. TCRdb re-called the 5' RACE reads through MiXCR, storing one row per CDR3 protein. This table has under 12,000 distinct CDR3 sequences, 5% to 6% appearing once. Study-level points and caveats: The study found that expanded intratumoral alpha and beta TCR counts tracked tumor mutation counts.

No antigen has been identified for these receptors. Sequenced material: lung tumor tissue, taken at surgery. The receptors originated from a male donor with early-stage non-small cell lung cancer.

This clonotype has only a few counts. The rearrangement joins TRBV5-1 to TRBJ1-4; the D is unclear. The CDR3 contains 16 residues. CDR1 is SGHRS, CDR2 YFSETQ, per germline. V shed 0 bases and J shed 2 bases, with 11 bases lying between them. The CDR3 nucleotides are TGCGCCAGCAGCTTGGGGCCGCCGGAGACTAATGAAAAACTGTTTTTT. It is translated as CASSLGPPETNEKLFF.

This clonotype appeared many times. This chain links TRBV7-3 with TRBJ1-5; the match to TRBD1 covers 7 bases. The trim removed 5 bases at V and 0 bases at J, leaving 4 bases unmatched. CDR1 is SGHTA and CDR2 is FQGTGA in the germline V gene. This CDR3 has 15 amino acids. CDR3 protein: CASSRGTDSNQPQHF. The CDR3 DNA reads TGTGCCAGCAGCCGAGGGACAGATAGCAATCAGCCCCAGCATTTT.

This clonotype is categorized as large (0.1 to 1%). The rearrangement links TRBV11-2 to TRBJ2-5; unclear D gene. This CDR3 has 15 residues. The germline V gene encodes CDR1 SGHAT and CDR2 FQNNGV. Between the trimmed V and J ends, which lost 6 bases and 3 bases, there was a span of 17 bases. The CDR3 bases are TGTGCCAGCAGACCACGGTCCGAATTTAAAGAGACCCAGTACTTC. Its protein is CASRPRSEFKETQYF.

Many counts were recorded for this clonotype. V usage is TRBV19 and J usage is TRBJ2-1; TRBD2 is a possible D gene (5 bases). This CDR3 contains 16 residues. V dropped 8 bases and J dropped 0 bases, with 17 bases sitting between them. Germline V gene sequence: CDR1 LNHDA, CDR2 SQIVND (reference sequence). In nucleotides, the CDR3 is TGTGCCAGTGCCCGCCCTGGCGGAGGCTCCTACAATGAGCAGTTCTTC. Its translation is CASARPGGGSYNEQFF.

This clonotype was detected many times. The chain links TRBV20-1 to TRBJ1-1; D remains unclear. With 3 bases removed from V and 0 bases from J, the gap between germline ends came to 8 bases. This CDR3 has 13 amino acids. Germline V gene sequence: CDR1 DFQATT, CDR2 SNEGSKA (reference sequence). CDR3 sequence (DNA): TGCAGTGCTAGTTCGGCAGTGAACACTGAAGCTTTCTTT. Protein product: CSASSAVNTEAFF.